The T cell receptor (beta chain) under discussion was sequenced for a study of cytomegalovirus exposure and HLA in healthy donors. V shed 0 bases and J shed 7 bases, with 21 bases lying between them. Looked up from germline, CDR1 is SGHVS and CDR2 is FQNEAQ. CDR3 length: 17 amino acids. This clone was counted a single time. PCR primers comprised 60 Vbeta and 13 Jbeta primers. Data came from immunoSEQ multiplex PCR; TCRdb stores just in-frame clones and leaves some out. The repertoire holds about 99,000 clones, with about three quarters as singletons. The sequenced material came from PBMCs. V is TRBV7-8 and J is TRBJ1-1; D remains unclear. The receptor was isolated from a man in his sixties in good health and CMV-seropositive. The CDR3 region has the DNA TGTGCCAGCAGCTTAGCGAGGGCGGAGGGTGGAAAGGTTGAAGCTTTCTTT. Its protein product is CASSLARAEGGKVEAFF.